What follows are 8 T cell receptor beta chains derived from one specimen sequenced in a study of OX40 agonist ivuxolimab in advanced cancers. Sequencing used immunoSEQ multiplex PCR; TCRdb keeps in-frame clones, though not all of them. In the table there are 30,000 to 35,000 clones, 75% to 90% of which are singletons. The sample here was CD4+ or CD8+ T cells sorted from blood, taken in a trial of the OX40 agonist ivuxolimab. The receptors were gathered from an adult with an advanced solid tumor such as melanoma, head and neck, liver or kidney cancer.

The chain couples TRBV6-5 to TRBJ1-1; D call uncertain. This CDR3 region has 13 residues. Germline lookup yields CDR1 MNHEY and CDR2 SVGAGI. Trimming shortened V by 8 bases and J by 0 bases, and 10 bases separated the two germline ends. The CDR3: CASQRGVNTEAFF. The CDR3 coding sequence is TGTGCCAGCCAGAGAGGCGTGAACACTGAAGCTTTCTTT.

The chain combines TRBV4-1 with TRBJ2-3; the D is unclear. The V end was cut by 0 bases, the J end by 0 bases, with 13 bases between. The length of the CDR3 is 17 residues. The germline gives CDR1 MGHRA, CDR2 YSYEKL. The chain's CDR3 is CASSQDLGLSSTDTQYF. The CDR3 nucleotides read TGCGCCAGCAGCCAAGATTTAGGCCTCTCTAGCACAGATACGCAGTATTTT.

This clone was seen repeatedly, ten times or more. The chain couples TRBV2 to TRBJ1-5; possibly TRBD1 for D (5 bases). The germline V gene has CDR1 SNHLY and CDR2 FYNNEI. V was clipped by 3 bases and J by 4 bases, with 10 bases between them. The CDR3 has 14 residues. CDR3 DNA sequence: TGTGCCAGCAGTGACCGGGACGGAAATCAGCCCCAGCATTTT. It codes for CASSDRDGNQPQHF.

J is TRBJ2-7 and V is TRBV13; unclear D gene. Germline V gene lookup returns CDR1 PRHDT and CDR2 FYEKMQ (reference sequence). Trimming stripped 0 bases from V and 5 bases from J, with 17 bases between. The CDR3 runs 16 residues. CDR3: CASSLGVRGNGNEQYF. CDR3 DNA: TGTGCCAGCAGCTTAGGCGTACGTGGAAATGGTAACGAGCAGTACTTC.

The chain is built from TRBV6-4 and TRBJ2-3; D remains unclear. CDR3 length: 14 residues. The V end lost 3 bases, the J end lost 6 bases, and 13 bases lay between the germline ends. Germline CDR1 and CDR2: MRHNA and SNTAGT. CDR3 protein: CASSDGSSADTQYF. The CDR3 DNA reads TGTGCCAGCAGTGATGGGTCGTCAGCCGATACGCAGTATTTT.

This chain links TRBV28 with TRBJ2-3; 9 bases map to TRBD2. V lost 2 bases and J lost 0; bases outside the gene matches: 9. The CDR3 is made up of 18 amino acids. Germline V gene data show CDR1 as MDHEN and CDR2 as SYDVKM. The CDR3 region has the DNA TGTGCCAGCAGTTTAATCCTAGCGGGGCCCCCTAGCACAGATACGCAGTATTTT. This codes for CASSLILAGPPSTDTQYF.

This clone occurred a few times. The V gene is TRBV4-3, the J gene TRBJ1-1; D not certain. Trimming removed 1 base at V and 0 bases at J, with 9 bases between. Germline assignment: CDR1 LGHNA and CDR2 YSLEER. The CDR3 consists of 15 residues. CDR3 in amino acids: CASSQGLGVNTEAFF. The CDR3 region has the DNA TGCGCCAGCAGCCAAGGTCTGGGAGTGAACACTGAAGCTTTCTTT.

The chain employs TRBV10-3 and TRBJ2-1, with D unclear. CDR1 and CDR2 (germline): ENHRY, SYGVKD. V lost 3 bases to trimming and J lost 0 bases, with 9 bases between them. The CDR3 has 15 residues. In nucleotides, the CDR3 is TGTGCCATCAGTGACCCGTGGCTCTCCTACAATGAGCAGTTCTTC. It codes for CAISDPWLSYNEQFF.